The present TCR beta chain was sequenced within a study of regulatory T cells in long-lasting Graves disease. Construction of the TCR beta libraries employed iRepertoire HTBI primers in conjunction with Arm-PCR of CDR3 regions. Via MiXCR, TCRdb re-called the multiplex PCR reads, giving one row per CDR3 protein. Of about 440,000 distinct CDR3 sequences listed, about 16% are singletons. Stated time point: newly diagnosed GD, antithyroid drugs for less than 3 months. TCR sequences were obtained from RNA taken from PBMCs. Patient provenance is recorded as an endocrinology department in Xi'an, China. Germline loops: CDR1 SGHRS, CDR2 YFSETQ. Trimming took 1 base from V and 8 from J, leaving 19 bases between them. The CDR3 covers 16 residues. The same sample was also studied in work on T cells in Graves' hyperthyroidism and ophthalmopathy.

This material consisted of peripheral blood mononuclear cells (PBMCs), taken at new diagnosis, from a patient treated with antithyroid drugs. This chain uses TRBV5-1 with TRBJ2-4, with D possibly being TRBD1 or TRBD2 (5 bases each). This clonotype was obtained from a woman in her twenties or thirties with Graves disease. The CDR3: CASSLKPGTARDIQYF. The CDR3 nucleotides read TGCGCCAGCAGCTTGAAGCCCGGGACGGCGAGGGACATTCAGTACTTC.